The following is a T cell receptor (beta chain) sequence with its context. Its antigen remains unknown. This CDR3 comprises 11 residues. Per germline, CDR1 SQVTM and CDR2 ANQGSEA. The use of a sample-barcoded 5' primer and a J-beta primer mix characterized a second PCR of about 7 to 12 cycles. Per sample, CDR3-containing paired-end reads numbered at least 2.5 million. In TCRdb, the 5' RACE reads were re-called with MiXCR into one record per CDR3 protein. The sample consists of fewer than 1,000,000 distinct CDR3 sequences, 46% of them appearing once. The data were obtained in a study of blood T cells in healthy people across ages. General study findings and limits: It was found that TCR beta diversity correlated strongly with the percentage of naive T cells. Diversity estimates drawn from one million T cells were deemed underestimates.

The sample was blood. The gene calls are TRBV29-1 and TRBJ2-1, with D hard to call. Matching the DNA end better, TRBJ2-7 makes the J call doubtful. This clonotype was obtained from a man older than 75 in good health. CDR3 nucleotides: TGCAGCGTTGGTCGCTACAATGAGCAGTACTTC. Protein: CSVGRYNEQYF.